Included here is one T cell receptor beta chain sequence, with context. The antigen it recognizes is unknown. There are no base qualities to consult, and no much larger clone falls within one base. This entry is derived from a study of cytomegalovirus exposure and HLA in healthy donors (dated by TCRdb to 2015 to 2018). About the study as a whole: In an earlier analysis of several hundred of the donors, 250 to 350 Gb of sequence data and 95 million to 130 million unique TCR beta sequences from about 179 million T cells were reported. To predict cytomegalovirus infection status, the study brought together high-throughput TCR immunosequencing, statistical association of individual TCRs with disease status, and machine learning. In a later analysis, previously published TCR beta repertoires from hundreds of donors were re-analyzed and high-resolution HLA genotyping was added so that TCR occurrence patterns could be studied. HLA typing included class I and class II loci at four-digit resolution. The study used immunosequencing to profile the T cell repertoires of about 670 subjects and linked those repertoires to cytomegalovirus serostatus. In addition to the first cohort of 650 to 750 subjects, a separate validation cohort of approximately 130 different subjects was used. An earlier analysis of fewer than 700 of the donors applied high-throughput TCR beta sequencing to assess whether each TCR beta V gene segment acted as functional or pseudogenic. Genome-wide SNP genotypes for about 65% of the roughly 670 donors were used in a later genetic analysis, which treated that subset as a discovery cohort. Alongside the repertoire data, information on donor age, sex, ethnicity and CMV serostatus was compiled. The study aimed to test whether signatures of past pathogen exposure could be identified by cataloging public T cell receptors. All discovery cohort repertoires had been generated using a single sequencing platform. An early release that covered about 600 HLA-typed donors contained about 300 gigabases of sequencing data and roughly 84 million unique TCR sequences. Four to six DR-DQ haplotypes were handled as single units for association and clustering, since linkage in the cohort was strong. Rather than using new phenotypic data, the later analysis identified candidate immune exposures from TCR beta sequences and from how often those sequences occurred across donors. The number of typed donors differed by locus: about 629-640 for A, B, C, DRB1 and DQB1; some 500 for DQA1; 606 for DPA1; and some 430 for DPB1. Across some 400 genotyped donors of the cohort, an average of 235,054 unique TCR beta nucleotide sequences per donor were sequenced, and 15% to 20% of those sequences were non-productive. Of the approximately 400 genotyped donors, less than 85% were placed in the genetic ancestry cluster associated with self-reported Caucasian donors.

In total, around 600 healthy bone marrow donors made up the cohort. All cohort members were sampled while nominally healthy, although unrecorded immune exposures were likely present. The donor tested CMV seronegative, placing the donor among the 300 to 450 seronegative members of the cohort. A peripheral blood sample was provided by each donor, and peripheral blood mononuclear cells were used for TCR beta sequencing. The Qiagen DNeasy Blood Extraction Kit was used to extract genomic DNA from the blood cell samples. From its cysteine to its phenylalanine, the CDR3 spans 18 amino acids. CDR3 DNA only is kept here, 54 bases in frame from base 1. V sheds 1 base and J sheds 4 bases, leaving 20 bases between their ends. Looking up the germline V gene yields CDR1 SGHTA and CDR2 FQGNSA. Overall study results and their limits: A later analysis found that most CMV-associated TCR beta chains appeared HLA-restricted, with HLA associations seemingly driven largely by CMV exposure. The study listed 150 to 200 TCR beta chains as associated with cytomegalovirus. For the cohort, immune exposure information was limited to CMV serostatus. Compared with the 666-donor mean, donors in an Asian-associated ancestry cluster had fewer N-insertions in productive TCRs, according to a later genetic analysis. In a later analysis, HLA-associated TCR beta chains showed more clonal expansion and lower generation probabilities than non-associated chains that were equally common. V-gene and J-gene trimming of TCR beta chains was associated with a missense DCLRE1C variant in a later genetic analysis, and the association was replicated in an independent cohort. Three of the identified cytomegalovirus-associated TCR beta chains were confirmed in vitro to be specific for cytomegalovirus antigens. Cytomegalovirus status was reported to be diagnosed by the classifier with high specificity and sensitivity in both the original and validation cohorts. At a false discovery rate of 0.05, a later analysis linked 16,951 TCR beta sequences to specific HLA alleles. This cohort had only TCR beta chains sequenced, and the lack of alpha or paired-chain data limited which features could be detected. The 87-base-pair reads could not distinguish some IMGT-functional V segments, including TRBV6-2 and TRBV6-3, so those segments were excluded. In a later analysis, several top co-occurrence clusters were reported to appear linked to parvovirus B19, influenza, CMV and Epstein-Barr virus. When HLA alleles, especially DR and DQ, strongly co-occurred, attributing TCR associations to individual alleles was difficult. In an earlier analysis of about 550 of the donors, most TCR beta V segments were observed in productive rearrangements about 87% or about 30% of the time, broadly matching IMGT annotations. The authors suggested that the approach could potentially be extended to other disease states and immunological phenotypes. According to a later analysis, TCR association rates differed among HLA loci, with DRB1 alleles showing the most associated TCRs and HLA-C alleles showing the fewest. Because HLA typing was unavailable for some donors at each locus, only the typed subset was used in association tests. A cluster of highly shared sequence variants was judged likely to be a technical artifact of the sequencing pipeline. Because counts were too low, about 18 rarely observed V segments, including chromosome 9 orphons, were left out of the earlier analysis of approximately 580 of the donors. A further reported finding was that TCR beta sequences accurately predicted the HLA-A and HLA-B alleles for most subjects in the first cohort. Most TCR sequences were observed very rarely across donors, whereas some public TCRs were present in many individuals. Linkage disequilibrium might explain the correlated functional status among segregating V segments, but an unknown experimental factor could not be ruled out. The presence/absence analyses assumed that sequencing depth was roughly uniform across donors, and that assumption may not be true.

The method behind the library was the immunoSEQ multiplex PCR assay. The multiplex PCR relied on a mix of 60 forward primers for TCR Vbeta segments and 13 reverse primers for TCR Jbeta segments. The CDR3 region of rearranged TCR beta genes was amplified from genomic DNA by a multiplex PCR assay. On the Illumina HiSeq System, the amplified TCR beta libraries were sequenced as 87-base-pair reads. The original methods were these. Across the 600 to 700 repertoires, a later analysis counted 78 million or so unique TCR beta chains, around 10 million of which were shared by at least two donors. To remove PCR and sequencing errors, raw reads were error-corrected and collapsed into unique sequences using a nearest-neighbor algorithm that merged closely related sequences. CDR3 sequences were aligned to IMGT reference sequences to assign V, D and J gene segments. For a sequence to be retained, at least a six-nucleotide match to both a V gene segment and a J gene segment was required. Rearrangements were classified as productive when the CDR3 lacked stop codons and remained in frame with V and J, and all other rearrangements were classified as non-productive. CDR3 was defined by IMGT convention, running from the second conserved V-encoded cysteine to the conserved J-encoded phenylalanine. The earlier analysis of about 590 of the donors excluded sequences that lacked an unambiguous match to a single V gene segment. An earlier analysis of a few hundred of the donors classified V segments as functional when productive rearrangements were above 56.7% and as segregating when the standard deviation between donors was above 5%. A statistical classification framework was built to diagnose cytomegalovirus status from the catalog of TCR beta chain sequences. In a later analysis, V and J genes were assigned by comparing TCR nucleotide sequences against IMGT/GENE-DB human TR gene sequences. A later analysis assigned CDR3 sequences and most-parsimonious VDJ recombination scenarios with the TCRdist pipeline. A later analysis defined each TCR beta chain by its CDR3 amino acid sequence plus V-gene family, and excluded reads lacking a unique V-gene family. To address suspected cross-contamination and a sequencing artifact, a later analysis removed roughly 640 highly shared, low-generation-probability nucleotide sequences. In a later analysis, a clonal expansion index for each public chain was calculated from normalized within-repertoire ranks of inferred template counts. Generation probabilities in a later analysis came from a VDJ recombination model fitted to out-of-frame rearrangements, and those results were checked against IGoR. A later analysis scored TCR-TCR, TCR-HLA and TCR-CMV co-occurrence with hypergeometric tests, applying a repertoire-size bias correction to TCR pairs. To estimate false discovery rates, a later analysis permuted the HLA or CMV assignments 20 times. In a later analysis, co-occurring TCRs were grouped with DBSCAN, and TCRdist sequence similarity was added when clustering was performed within HLA-allele-positive subsets. Co-occurrence clustering excluded repertoires with fewer than 30,000 or more than 120,000 public chains, plus five with anomalous nucleotide sharing. TCRdb re-hosts the immuneACCESS table, in-frame sequences only. Its copies lack some clones; in the studies checked, an unresolved V gene accounts for under half of them, and the cause for the rest is not known. V, J and clone size are those of that table, while D and trimming were read from the DNA. This sample has 200,000 to 250,000 clones in its table, and 82% of those were observed once. Approximately 0.62% of the sample belongs to the ten largest clones.

Sequencing was performed on PBMCs. The clonotype was recovered from a woman in her thirties or forties in good health and CMV-seronegative. The sequence is built from TRBV7-2 and TRBJ1-5, and possibly TRBD1, on 5 matching bases. The DNA sequence reads TGTGCCAGCAGCTTAGATGGGGTAGGGGATATTTGGAATCAGCCCCAGCATTTT. The encoded protein is CASSLDGVGDIWNQPQHF.